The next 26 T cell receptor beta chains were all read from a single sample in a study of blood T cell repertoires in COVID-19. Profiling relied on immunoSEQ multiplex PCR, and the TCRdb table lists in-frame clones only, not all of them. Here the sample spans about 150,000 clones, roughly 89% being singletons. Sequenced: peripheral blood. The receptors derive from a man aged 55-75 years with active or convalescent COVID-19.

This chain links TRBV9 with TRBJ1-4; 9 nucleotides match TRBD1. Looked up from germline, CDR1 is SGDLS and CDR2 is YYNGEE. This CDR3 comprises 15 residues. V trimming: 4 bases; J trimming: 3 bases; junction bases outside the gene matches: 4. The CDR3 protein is CASSPRQGANEKLFF. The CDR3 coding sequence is TGTGCCAGCAGCCCACGACAGGGGGCTAATGAAAAACTGTTTTTT.

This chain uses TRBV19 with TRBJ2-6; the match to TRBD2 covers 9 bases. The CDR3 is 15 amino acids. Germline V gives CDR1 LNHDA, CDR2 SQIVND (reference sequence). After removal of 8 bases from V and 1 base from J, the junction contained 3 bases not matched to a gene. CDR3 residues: CASVSGGSGANVLTF. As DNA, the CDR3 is TGTGCCAGTGTTAGCGGGGGTTCTGGGGCCAACGTCCTGACTTTC.

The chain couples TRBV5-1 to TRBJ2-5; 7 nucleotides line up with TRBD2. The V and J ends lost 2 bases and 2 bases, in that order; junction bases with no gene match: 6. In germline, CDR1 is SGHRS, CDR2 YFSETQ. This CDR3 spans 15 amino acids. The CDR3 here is CASSLSGRRQETQYF. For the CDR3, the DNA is TGCGCCAGCAGCTTATCCGGGAGGAGGCAAGAGACCCAGTACTTC.

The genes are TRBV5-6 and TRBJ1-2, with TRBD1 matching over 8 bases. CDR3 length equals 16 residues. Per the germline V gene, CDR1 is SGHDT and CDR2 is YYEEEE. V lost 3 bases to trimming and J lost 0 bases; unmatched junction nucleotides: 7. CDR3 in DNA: TGTGCCAGCAGCTCGAGCCGACAGGGGTCTAACTATGGCTACACCTTC. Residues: CASSSSRQGSNYGYTF.

The CDR3 DNA follows: TGTGCCAGCAGTTCATCCGCAGGGGGCGAATACAATGAGCAGTTCTTC. This sequence encodes CASSSSAGGEYNEQFF. The chain has TRBV28 and TRBJ2-1; 8 nucleotides align to TRBD1. The CDR3 sequence is 16 residues long. Germline values: CDR1 MDHEN, CDR2 SYDVKM. After removal of 4 bases from V and 4 bases from J, the junction contained 9 bases not matched to a gene.

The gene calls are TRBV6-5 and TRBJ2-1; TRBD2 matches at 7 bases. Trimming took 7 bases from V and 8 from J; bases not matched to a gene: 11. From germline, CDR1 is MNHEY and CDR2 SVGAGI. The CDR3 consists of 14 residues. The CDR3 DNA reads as TGTGCCAGCACCGGGCGGGAGAGACTCGATGAGCAGTTCTTC. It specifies CASTGRERLDEQFF.

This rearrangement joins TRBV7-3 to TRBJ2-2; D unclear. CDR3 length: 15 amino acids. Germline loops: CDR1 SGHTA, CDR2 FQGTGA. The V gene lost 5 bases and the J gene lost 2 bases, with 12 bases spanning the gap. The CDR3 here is CASSRNAPNTGELFF. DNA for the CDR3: TGTGCCAGCAGCCGAAACGCGCCAAACACCGGGGAGCTGTTTTTT.

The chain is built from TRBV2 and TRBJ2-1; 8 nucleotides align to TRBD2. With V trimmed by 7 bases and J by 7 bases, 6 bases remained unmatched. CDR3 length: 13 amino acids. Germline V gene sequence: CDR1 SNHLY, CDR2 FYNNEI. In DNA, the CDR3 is TGTGCCAGCAATCCGGGAGGGAATAATGAGCAGTTCTTC. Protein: CASNPGGNNEQFF.

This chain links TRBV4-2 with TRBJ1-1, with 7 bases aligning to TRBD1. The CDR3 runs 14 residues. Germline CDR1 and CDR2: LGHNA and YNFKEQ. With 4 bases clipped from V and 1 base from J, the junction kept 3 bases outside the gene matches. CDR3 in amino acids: CASSRTGENTEAFF. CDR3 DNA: TGTGCCAGCAGCCGTACAGGGGAGAACACTGAAGCTTTCTTT.

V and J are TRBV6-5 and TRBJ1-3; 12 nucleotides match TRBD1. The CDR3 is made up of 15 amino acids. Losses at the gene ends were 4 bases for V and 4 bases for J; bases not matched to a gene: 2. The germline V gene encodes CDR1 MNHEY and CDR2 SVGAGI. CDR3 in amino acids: CASSLGQGAGNTIYF. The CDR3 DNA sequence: TGTGCCAGCAGTTTGGGACAGGGGGCCGGAAACACCATATATTTT.

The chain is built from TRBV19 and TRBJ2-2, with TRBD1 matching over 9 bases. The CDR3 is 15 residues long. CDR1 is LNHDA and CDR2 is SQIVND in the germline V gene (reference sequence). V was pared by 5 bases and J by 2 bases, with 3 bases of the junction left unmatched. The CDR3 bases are TGTGCCAGTAGTCAACAGGGGGCTAACACCGGGGAGCTGTTTTTT. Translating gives CASSQQGANTGELFF.

This CDR3 reads CASSEEASGILSSYNEQFF. The CDR3 nucleotides read TGTGCCAGCAGCGAGGAGGCTAGCGGGATTCTAAGCTCCTACAATGAGCAGTTCTTC. The V and J genes are TRBV21-1 and TRBJ2-1; the listed D gene, TRBD2, was not tested against the DNA. TRBV21-1 is a known pseudogene. This CDR3 is 19 amino acids long.

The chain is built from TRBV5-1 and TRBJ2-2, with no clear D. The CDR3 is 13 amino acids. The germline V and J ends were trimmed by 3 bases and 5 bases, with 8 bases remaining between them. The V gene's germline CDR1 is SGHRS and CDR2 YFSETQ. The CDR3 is CASSSTVTGELFF. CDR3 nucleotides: TGCGCCAGCAGCTCCACAGTTACCGGGGAGCTGTTTTTT.

The CDR3: CASSKGQGMNTEAFF. The CDR3 DNA reads TGTGCCAGTAGTAAGGGACAGGGAATGAACACTGAAGCTTTCTTT. The chain combines TRBV19 with TRBJ1-1, with TRBD1 matching over 9 bases. Germline CDR1 LNHDA, CDR2 SQIVND (reference sequence). V shed 4 bases, J shed 0 bases, and the junction held 3 bases outside the gene matches. The CDR3 is made up of 15 amino acids.

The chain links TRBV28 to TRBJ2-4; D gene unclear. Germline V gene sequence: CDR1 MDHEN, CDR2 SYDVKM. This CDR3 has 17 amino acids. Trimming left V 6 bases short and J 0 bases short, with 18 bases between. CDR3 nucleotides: TGTGCCAGCAGCCCTCGTTTGGGCCCCCAAGCCAAAAACATTCAGTACTTC. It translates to CASSPRLGPQAKNIQYF.

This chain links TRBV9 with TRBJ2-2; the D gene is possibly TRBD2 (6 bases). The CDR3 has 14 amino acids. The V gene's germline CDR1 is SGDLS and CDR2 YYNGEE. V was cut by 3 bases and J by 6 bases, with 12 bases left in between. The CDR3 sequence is CASSEGTLSGELFF. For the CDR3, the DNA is TGTGCCAGCAGCGAGGGGACTCTTTCCGGGGAGCTGTTTTTT.

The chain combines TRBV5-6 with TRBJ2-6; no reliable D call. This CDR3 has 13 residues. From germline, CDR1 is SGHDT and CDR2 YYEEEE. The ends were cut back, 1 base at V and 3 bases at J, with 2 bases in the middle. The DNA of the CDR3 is TGTGCCAGCAGCTTGTATGGGGCCAACGTCCTGACTTTC. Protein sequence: CASSLYGANVLTF.

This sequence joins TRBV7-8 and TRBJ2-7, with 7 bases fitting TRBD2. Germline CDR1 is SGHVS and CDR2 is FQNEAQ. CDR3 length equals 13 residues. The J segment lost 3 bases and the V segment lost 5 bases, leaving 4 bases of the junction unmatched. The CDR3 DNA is TGTGCCAGCAGCCTTGGGGGGGGCTACGAGCAGTACTTC. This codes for CASSLGGGYEQYF.

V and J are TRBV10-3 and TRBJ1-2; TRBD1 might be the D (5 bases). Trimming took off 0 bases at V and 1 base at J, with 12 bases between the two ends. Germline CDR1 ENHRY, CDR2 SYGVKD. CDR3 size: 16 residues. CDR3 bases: TGTGCCATCAGTGAGTCTGGGACTCTTGTTAACTATGGCTACACCTTC. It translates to CAISESGTLVNYGYTF.

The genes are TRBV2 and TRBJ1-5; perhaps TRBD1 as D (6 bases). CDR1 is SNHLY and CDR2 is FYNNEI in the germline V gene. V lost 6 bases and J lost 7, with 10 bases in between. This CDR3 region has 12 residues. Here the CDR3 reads CASSLQGQPQHF. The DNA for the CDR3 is TGTGCCAGCAGCCTACAGGGCCAGCCCCAGCATTTT.

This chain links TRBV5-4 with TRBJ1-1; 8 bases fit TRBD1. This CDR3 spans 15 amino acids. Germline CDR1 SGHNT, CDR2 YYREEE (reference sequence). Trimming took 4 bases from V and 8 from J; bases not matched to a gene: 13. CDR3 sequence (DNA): TGTGCCAGCAGCCTGGACAGGGCGAGGACCGCAGAAGCTTTCTTT. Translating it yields CASSLDRARTAEAFF.

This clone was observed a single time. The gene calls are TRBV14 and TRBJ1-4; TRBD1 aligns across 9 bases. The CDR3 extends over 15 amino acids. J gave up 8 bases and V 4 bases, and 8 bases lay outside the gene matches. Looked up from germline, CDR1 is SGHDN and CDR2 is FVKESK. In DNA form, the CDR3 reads TGTGCCAGCAGCCTCTTCACAGGGGGCGCGGAAAAACTGTTTTTT. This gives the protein CASSLFTGGAEKLFF.

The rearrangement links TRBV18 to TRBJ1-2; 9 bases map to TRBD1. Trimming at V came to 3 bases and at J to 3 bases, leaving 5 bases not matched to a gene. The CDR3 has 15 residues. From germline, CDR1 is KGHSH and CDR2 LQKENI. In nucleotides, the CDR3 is TGTGCCAGCTCACCTACGGGACAGGGAGACTATGGCTACACCTTC. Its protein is CASSPTGQGDYGYTF.

CDR3 region: CATEPTSGSYNEQFF. CDR3 nucleotide sequence: TGTGCCACCGAACCGACTAGCGGCTCCTACAATGAGCAGTTCTTC. V and J are TRBV5-5 and TRBJ2-1, with 9 bases identical to TRBD2. Germline trimming cut 9 bases from V and 0 bases from J; bases unmatched to any gene: 7. The CDR3 contains 15 residues. Germline values: CDR1 SGHKS, CDR2 YYEKEE (reference sequence).

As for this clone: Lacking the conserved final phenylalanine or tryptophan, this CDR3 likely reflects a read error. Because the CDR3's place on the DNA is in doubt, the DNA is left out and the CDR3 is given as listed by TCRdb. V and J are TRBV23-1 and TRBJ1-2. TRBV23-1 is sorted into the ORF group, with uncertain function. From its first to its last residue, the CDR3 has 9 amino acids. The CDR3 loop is CASSQSRRT.

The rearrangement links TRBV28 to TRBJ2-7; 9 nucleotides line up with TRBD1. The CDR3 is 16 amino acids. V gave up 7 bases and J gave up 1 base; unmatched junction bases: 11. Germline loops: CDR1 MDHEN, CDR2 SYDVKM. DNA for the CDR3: TGTGCCAGCACTCCTGGGACAGGGAGGAGTTCCTACGAGCAGTACTTC. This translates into CASTPGTGRSSYEQYF.